This T cell receptor beta chain was obtained from a study of blood T cell repertoires in COVID-19. Looking at the study overall: From the United States, Italy and Spain came samples of acute and convalescent COVID-19. PBMCs, B-cell-depleted T cells, or T cells provided the cDNA or gDNA that made up the material.

V trimming: 4 bases; J trimming: 3 bases; junction bases outside the gene matches: 15. From germline, CDR1 is SGHRS and CDR2 YFSETQ. CDR3 length: 18 amino acids. As originally analysed: Amplification from reference gene primers served as the basis for estimated nucleated cell counts. Here immunoSEQ multiplex PCR was the method, and the copy in TCRdb shows in-frame clones only, minus some. D and trimming were read from the DNA, whereas the V and J calls and clone size are those reported in that table. The profile shows 250,000 to 350,000 clones, 70% to 90% of them singletons. The source is a woman aged 50 to 60 who had recovered from COVID-19. The chain couples TRBV5-1 to TRBJ1-4; 7 bases align to TRBD1. Sequenced input: peripheral blood. The CDR3 sequence is CASSHPGQGGASNEKLFF. CDR3 sequence (DNA): TGCGCCAGCAGCCACCCGGGGCAAGGGGGCGCGTCTAATGAAAAACTGTTTTTT.